This is a list of T cell receptor beta chains from one sample in a study of T cell repertoires in cytomegalovirus infection. TCRdb independently ran MiXCR on the reads; one entry per CDR3 protein. This table has around 310,000 distinct CDR3 sequences, just under 30% appearing once. These TCRs' antigens remain unknown. Specimen: cultured PBMCs, collected from culture after CMV antigen stimulation. Receptors were obtained from a human donor in good health (CMV status not recorded). Some clones in this sample may be carry-over from other donors' samples. Both conserved end residues are part of each CDR3. Fields, in order: J gene, V gene, CDR3 protein.

TRBJ2-7	TRBV7-6	CASSLDGRESYEQYF
TRBJ2-7	TRBV7-8	CASSPHTLAGGPKFYEQYF
TRBJ2-1	TRBV7-7	CASSSYRGSYNEQFF
TRBJ2-7	TRBV4-2	CASSQPSGGQYEQYF
TRBJ1-5	TRBV28	CASSSYRGGISQPQHF
TRBJ1-1	TRBV7-3	CASSLIGRGKAFF
TRBJ2-7	TRBV7-2	CASSYGGVTYEQYF
TRBJ1-5	TRBV20-1	CSATGTGGGQPQHF
TRBJ1-2	TRBV10-3	CAISGTDYGYTF
TRBJ1-5	TRBV7-2	CASSHDRGIQPQHF
TRBJ2-3	TRBV28	CASSSGTFSTDTQYF
TRBJ1-5	TRBV6-2/TRBV6-3	CASSSPGFTGNQPQHF
TRBJ1-6	TRBV12-3/TRBV12-4	CASSFFGWGADSPLHF
TRBJ1-1	TRBV11-3	CASSLDGVTEAFF
TRBJ1-3	TRBV9	CASGGNTIYF
TRBJ2-1	TRBV6-2/TRBV6-3	CASTPGPPGVNEQFF
TRBJ2-2	TRBV20-1	CSSPGADHGELFF
TRBJ1-2	TRBV6-5	CASSSQENYGYTF
TRBJ2-1	TRBV12-3/TRBV12-4	CASSSSRDRARYEQFF
TRBJ1-1	TRBV27	CASSLSPLGAEAFF
TRBJ2-1	TRBV20-1	CSAEYSGTEQFF
TRBJ2-6	TRBV19	CASSIGVVGGQGTGANVLTF
TRBJ2-1	TRBV4-2	CASSQDTLNEQFF
TRBJ2-3	TRBV20-1	CSAVSGLAGAFTDTQYF
TRBJ1-4	TRBV19	CASGKTEGDEKLFF
TRBJ2-1	TRBV7-3	CASSPRTSGEDEQFF
TRBJ2-3	TRBV28	CASTSGADTQYF
TRBJ2-5	TRBV5-5	CASSLDDPQYF
TRBJ1-5	TRBV27	CASSSYSGNQPQHF
TRBJ1-2	TRBV6-5	CASSRGGANYGYTF
TRBJ1-1	TRBV12-3/TRBV12-4	CASSGYTEAFF
TRBJ1-1	TRBV20-1	CSASFLETEAFF
TRBJ2-3	TRBV3-1	CASSQLYGGITDTQYF
TRBJ2-1	TRBV20-1	CSVGDTSSYNEQFF
TRBJ1-6	TRBV7-6	CASSPWDSRHSPLHF
TRBJ1-5	TRBV30	CAWRNHNQPQHF
TRBJ2-3	TRBV20-1	CSAYTSSGITDTQYF
TRBJ2-7	TRBV12-3/TRBV12-4	CASSWDRFYEQYF
TRBJ2-1	TRBV20-1	CSARRTGTYEQFF
TRBJ1-1	TRBV27	CASNSQAPRDTEAFF